Following are 16 T cell receptor beta chains from one sample sequenced in a study of shared clonotypes between healthy human individuals. The table came from immunoSEQ multiplex PCR; TCRdb's copy has only in-frame clones and leaves some out. The data show approximately 400,000 clones, with 90% to 97% seen just once and around 0.29% held by the top ten. Sequenced input: memory CD8+ T cells sorted from blood. This sample's subset: CD45RO+ cells pooled with CCR7-negative TemRA cells. The receptors originated from a man in his thirties or forties in good health.

CDR3 region: CASSPGRARAKNIQYF. CDR3 DNA sequence: TGTGCCAGCAGCCCTGGCCGCGCTCGAGCCAAAAACATTCAGTACTTC. The chain recombines TRBV7-8 with TRBJ2-4; D uncertain. Germline lookup yields CDR1 SGHVS and CDR2 FQNEAQ. The ends were cut back, 5 bases at V and 0 bases at J, with 14 bases in the middle. The CDR3 totals 16 residues.

The chain has TRBV5-1 and TRBJ1-1, with 7 bases matching TRBD1. Trimming cost V 4 bases and J 5 bases; bases outside gene matches: 5. In germline, CDR1 is SGHRS, CDR2 YFSETQ. CDR3 length equals 13 residues. As DNA, the CDR3 is TGCGCCAGCAGCCGACAGGGAAGGACTGAAGCTTTCTTT. Translating it yields CASSRQGRTEAFF.

This sequence joins TRBV11-3 and TRBJ2-1; 12 bases are shared with TRBD2. Unmatched junction bases numbered 2, after V lost 2 bases and J lost 6 bases. Germline CDR1 reads SGHNT; CDR2 reads YENEEA. The CDR3 is 15 amino acids. The CDR3 DNA is TGTGCCAGCAGCTTACTAGCGGGAGGGCTCAATGAGCAGTTCTTC. Translated: CASSLLAGGLNEQFF.

The chain employs TRBV4-1 and TRBJ1-5, with D maybe TRBD1 (5 bases). Germline-derived CDR1 and CDR2 are MGHRA and YSYEKL. The CDR3 length is 13 residues. Trimming removed 2 bases from V and 5 bases from J, with 7 bases in between. The CDR3 protein is CASSQRGDQPQHF. CDR3 in DNA: TGCGCCAGCAGCCAAAGAGGGGATCAGCCCCAGCATTTT.

This sequence joins TRBV20-1 and TRBJ2-2, with no clear D. The germline V and J ends were trimmed by 7 bases and 1 base, with 4 bases remaining between them. Germline V gene sequence: CDR1 DFQATT, CDR2 SNEGSKA (reference sequence). This CDR3 is built from 11 residues. The CDR3 region has the DNA TGCAGTGTCTGGAACACCGGGGAGCTGTTTTTT. Its protein product is CSVWNTGELFF.

Worth noting for this clone: Other nucleotide sequences in the sample specify the same CDR3. V is TRBV25-1 and J is TRBJ2-3; D not certain. V lost 1 base and J 6 bases, leaving 17 bases between the germline ends. In germline, CDR1 is MGHDK, CDR2 SYGVNS. The CDR3 sequence is 16 residues long. CDR3 nucleotides: TGTGCCAGCAGTGAATCTAAGGACGCCCCTCGGGATACGCAGTATTTT. Its protein is CASSESKDAPRDTQYF. Looking up the rest from reference TRBV25-1 and TRBJ2-3 gives the full variable domain: EADIYQTPRYLVIGTGKKITLECSQTMGHDKMYWYQQDPGMELHLIHYSYGVNSTEKGDLSSESTVSRIRTEHFPLTLESARPSHTSQYLCASSESKDAPRDTQYFGPGTRLTVL.

The chain is built from TRBV5-1 and TRBJ1-1; a weak D match, TRBD1 (5 bases). V gave up 4 bases and J gave up 5 bases, with 12 bases separating them. Per the germline V gene, CDR1 is SGHRS and CDR2 is YFSETQ. The CDR3 sequence is 13 residues long. The CDR3, as DNA: TGCGCCAGCAGCCAGGGAGGTTCGACTGAAGCTTTCTTT. Encoded protein: CASSQGGSTEAFF.

In its sample, this clone was seen once. The V and J genes are TRBV6-1 and TRBJ2-1; TRBD2 might be the D (6 bases). V was clipped by 7 bases and J by 6 bases, with 16 bases between them. CDR3 size: 14 residues. CDR1 MNHNS and CDR2 SASEGT come from the germline V gene. In DNA form, the CDR3 reads TGTGCCAGCATGAGGGACTTAACACTCAATGAGCAGTTCTTC. This encodes CASMRDLTLNEQFF.

The chain carries TRBV5-1 and TRBJ1-6; tentatively, D is TRBD1 (6 bases). V gave up 0 bases and J gave up 9 bases, with 13 bases separating them. This CDR3 contains 15 residues. Germline assignment: CDR1 SGHRS and CDR2 YFSETQ. The DNA for the CDR3 is TGCGCCAGCAGCTTGGTTGGGGGCGAAGGTTCACCCCTCCACTTT. Its translation is CASSLVGGEGSPLHF. Full variable domain (remainder filled in from reference TRBV5-1 and TRBJ1-6): KAGVTQTPRYLIKTRGQQVTLSCSPISGHRSVSWYQQTPGQGLQFLFEYFSETQRNKGNFPGRFSGRQFSNSRSEMNVSTLELGDSALYLCASSLVGGEGSPLHFGNGTRLTVT.

J is TRBJ2-2 and V is TRBV10-1, with 11 bases that match TRBD2. The CDR3 sequence is 15 residues long. Germline CDR1 reads WNHNN; CDR2 reads SYGVQD (reference sequence). V shed 5 bases and J 7 bases; nucleotides not matched to a gene: 6. The CDR3 loop is CASSKVAGGIGELFF. Written as DNA, the CDR3 is TGCGCCAGCAGTAAGGTAGCGGGGGGGATCGGGGAGCTGTTTTTT.

This clone came up once. V and J are TRBV6-5 and TRBJ1-2; 7 positions agree with TRBD1. CDR1 MNHEY and CDR2 SVGAGI come from the germline V gene. Trimming at V came to 5 bases and at J to 4 bases, leaving 7 bases not matched to a gene. The CDR3 loop spans 14 amino acids. This CDR3 is CASSRQGRSYGYTF. CDR3 DNA: TGTGCCAGCAGTCGACAGGGAAGGAGCTATGGCTACACCTTC.

This chain joins TRBV6-6 and TRBJ2-7; the D gene is possibly TRBD2 (5 bases). CDR1 is MNHNY and CDR2 is SVGAGI in the germline V gene (reference sequence). The length of the CDR3 is 14 residues. Trimming left V 3 bases short and J 3 bases short, with 12 bases between. CDR3 DNA sequence: TGTGCCAGCAGTTATATAGGGAGAAACTACGAGCAGTACTTC. This sequence encodes CASSYIGRNYEQYF.

The J gene is TRBJ2-5, the V gene TRBV2, with 10 nucleotides matching TRBD2. The CDR3 runs to 14 residues. The V gene end was trimmed by 4 bases and the J gene end by 7 bases; junction bases not matched to a gene: 6. CDR1 and CDR2 (germline): SNHLY, FYNNEI. The CDR3 region is CASSVLAGDGTQYF. In nucleotides, the CDR3 is TGTGCCAGCAGTGTGCTAGCGGGAGACGGGACCCAGTACTTC.

V and J are TRBV6-1 and TRBJ2-7; TRBD2 is a possible D gene (6 bases). Trimming took off 1 base at V and 2 bases at J, with 12 bases between the two ends. This CDR3 comprises 15 residues. CDR1 MNHNS and CDR2 SASEGT come from the germline V gene. The CDR3 coding sequence is TGTGCCAGCAGTGAAGTTGGGGGGATCGCCTACGAGCAGTACTTC. Protein sequence: CASSEVGGIAYEQYF.

The rearrangement joins TRBV7-2 to TRBJ2-3, with 7 bases fitting TRBD2. J gave up 2 bases and V 7 bases, and 9 bases lay outside the gene matches. The CDR3 extends over 15 amino acids. The germline CDR1 and CDR2 sequences are SGHTA and FQGNSA. This CDR3 reads CASTPRAGATDTQYF. CDR3 coding DNA: TGTGCCAGCACCCCTCGGGCGGGAGCCACAGATACGCAGTATTTT.

The J gene is TRBJ2-7, the V gene TRBV11-2, with TRBD2 as a possible D gene (6 bases). Per the germline V gene, CDR1 is SGHAT and CDR2 is FQNNGV. The CDR3 spans 16 residues. The V end lost 1 base, the J end lost 3 bases, and 16 bases lay between the germline ends. The CDR3 nucleotides are TGTGCCAGCAGCTTAGCTCCTAGGAGGAGGGACTACGAGCAGTACTTC. Its translation: CASSLAPRRRDYEQYF.